The rows below give T cell receptor beta chains drawn from one sample of a study of shared clonotypes between healthy human individuals. Libraries were prepared by immunoSEQ multiplex PCR; TCRdb keeps only in-frame clonotypes and omits some of them. This sample has about 1 million clones, with around 75% found just once. Sequencing was done on a sample of memory CD4+ T cells sorted from blood. The receptors originated from a man younger than 35 in good health. CDR3s include the opening cysteine and the closing phenylalanine or tryptophan. Each record gives: D gene, clone size, J gene, V gene, CDR3 protein, CDR3 DNA. A D gene is named only where the DNA matches it firmly. The size of a clone is reported for some rows only, either as once, few or many, or as a class for expanded clones.

TRBD2,few,TRBJ2-7,TRBV5-6,CASSLPTSADYEQYF,TGTGCCAGCAGCTTGCCGACTAGCGCCGACTACGAGCAGTACTTC
TRBD1,-,TRBJ2-7,TRBV7-2,CASRRDRGLGEQYF,TGTGCCAGCCGAAGGGACAGGGGTCTCGGCGAGCAGTACTTC
-,once,TRBJ1-5,TRBV6-1,CASSALGVWGNQPQHF,TGTGCCAGCAGTGCCCTGGGGGTCTGGGGCAATCAGCCCCAGCATTTT
-,-,TRBJ2-2,TRBV7-2,CASSPPLLLNTGELFF,TGTGCCAGCAGCCCACCATTACTTTTGAACACCGGGGAGCTGTTTTTT
-,-,TRBJ2-7,TRBV19,CASRTPTRPYEQYF,TGTGCCAGTAGAACCCCGACCCGACCATACGAGCAGTACTTC
-,few,TRBJ2-1,TRBV28,CASSNRYNEQFF,TGTGCCAGCAGCAATAGGTACAATGAGCAGTTCTTC
-,-,TRBJ1-3,TRBV5-1,CASSPPVGDGNTIYF,TGCGCCAGCAGCCCCCCCGTGGGGGATGGAAACACCATATATTTT
-,-,TRBJ1-6,TRBV6-1,CASSESRAGVGSYNSPLHF,TGTGCCAGCAGTGAATCTCGGGCTGGGGTTGGCTCCTATAATTCACCCCTCCACTTT
TRBD1,-,TRBJ2-3,TRBV11-3,CASSLGQGSNTDTQYF,TGTGCCAGCAGCCTGGGACAGGGGTCTAACACAGATACGCAGTATTTT
-,-,TRBJ2-2,TRBV28,CASIIGGAGTGELFF,TGTGCCAGTATAATAGGGGGGGCCGGTACCGGGGAGCTGTTTTTT
TRBD2,-,TRBJ2-2,TRBV9,CASSGASGGPTGELFF,TGTGCCAGCAGCGGGGCCAGCGGGGGGCCCACCGGGGAGCTGTTTTTT
-,-,TRBJ2-7,TRBV30,CAWSVSYEQYF,TGTGCCTGGAGTGTAAGCTACGAGCAGTACTTC
-,once,TRBJ2-7,TRBV2,CASSLGRVAYEQYF,TGTGCCAGCAGCTTGGGGCGGGTGGCCTACGAGCAGTACTTC
TRBD1,-,TRBJ1-2,TRBV7-9,CASSQRQGGGYTF,TGTGCCAGCAGCCAAAGACAGGGGGGTGGCTACACCTTC
TRBD1,few,TRBJ2-7,TRBV19,CASRPDRGDEQYF,TGTGCCAGTAGACCCGACAGGGGCGACGAGCAGTACTTC
-,-,TRBJ2-6,TRBV30,CAWDSGANVLTF,TGTGCCTGGGACTCTGGGGCCAACGTCCTGACTTTC
-,-,TRBJ2-7,TRBV18,CASSPTFQGGYEQYF,TGTGCCAGCTCACCTACGTTTCAGGGTGGGTACGAGCAGTACTTC
-,-,TRBJ2-7,TRBV5-4,CASSFGTGGGGTYEQYF,TGTGCCAGCAGCTTTGGGACTGGGGGCGGGGGTACCTACGAGCAGTACTTC
TRBD2,few,TRBJ2-1,TRBV5-1,CASSTSGRALEEQFF,TGCGCCAGCAGCACTAGCGGGAGGGCCCTTGAAGAGCAGTTCTTC
-,-,TRBJ1-2,TRBV7-5,CARSRTAGYTF,TGTGCCAGAAGCAGAACAGCTGGCTACACCTTC
TRBD1,-,TRBJ2-7,TRBV5-1,CASSLEQGAEYYEQYF,TGCGCCAGCAGCTTGGAACAGGGGGCAGAATACTACGAGCAGTACTTC
-,-,TRBJ2-5,TRBV6-1,CASSGGIVGQETQYF,TGTGCCAGTTCAGGGGGGATCGTCGGACAAGAGACCCAGTACTTC
-,-,TRBJ1-2,TRBV27,CASSPRTADYGYTF,TGTGCCAGCAGTCCACGGACAGCAGACTATGGCTACACCTTC
-,-,TRBJ1-3,TRBV30,CAWTRGGGNTIYF,TGTGCCTGGACCCGCGGGGGTGGAAACACCATATATTTT
-,-,TRBJ2-3,TRBV28,CATKAQGSHTDTQYF,TGTGCCACCAAGGCGCAGGGCTCACACACAGATACGCAGTATTTT
-,few,TRBJ2-7,TRBV5-1,CASSNPSSGLPSEQYF,TGCGCCAGCAGCAATCCCTCGAGCGGCCTCCCATCCGAGCAGTACTTC
TRBD1,-,TRBJ1-4,TRBV5-6,CASSPPGGAEKLFF,TGTGCCAGCAGCCCTCCAGGGGGGGCTGAAAAACTGTTTTTT
-,once,TRBJ1-1,TRBV5-1,CASSLGKTAPRSVNTEAFF,TGCGCCAGCAGCTTGGGCAAGACAGCTCCCCGGAGTGTGAACACTGAAGCTTTCTTT
TRBD2,few,TRBJ2-7,TRBV27,CASTPGQRTSGGYEQYF,TGTGCCAGCACCCCGGGACAGAGGACTAGCGGGGGCTACGAGCAGTACTTC
TRBD2,-,TRBJ2-5,TRBV4-3,CASSQAPSGPKQYF,TGCGCCAGCAGCCAAGCCCCTAGCGGCCCAAAACAGTACTTC
-,-,TRBJ2-7,TRBV7-9,CASSPGGSGWYEQYF,TGTGCCAGCAGCCCTGGTGGTAGCGGTTGGTACGAGCAGTACTTC
TRBD1,-,TRBJ2-3,TRBV9,CASSGGDRSTDTQYF,TGTGCCAGCAGCGGGGGGGACAGGAGCACAGATACGCAGTATTTT
TRBD2,-,TRBJ2-1,TRBV29-1,CSAKTSGGVNEQFF,TGCAGCGCTAAGACTAGCGGGGGGGTCAATGAGCAGTTCTTC
-,-,TRBJ2-1,TRBV6-5,CASKGLRHEQFF,TGTGCCAGCAAGGGACTCCGGCATGAGCAGTTCTTC
-,-,TRBJ1-2,TRBV28,CASSLNGRGYTF,TGTGCCAGCAGTTTGAATGGGAGGGGCTACACCTTC
TRBD1,-,TRBJ1-5,TRBV6-1,CASSEQGADQPQHF,TGTGCCAGCAGTGAACAGGGGGCCGATCAGCCCCAGCATTTT
-,-,TRBJ1-1,TRBV5-8,CASSLTRGTEAFF,TGTGCCAGCAGCTTGACGAGGGGCACTGAAGCTTTCTTT
-,-,TRBJ2-3,TRBV19,CASSDIPSTDTQYF,TGTGCCAGTAGTGATATACCTAGCACAGATACGCAGTATTTT
TRBD2,-,TRBJ2-4,TRBV2,CASSDLLAGVAKNIQYF,TGTGCCAGCAGTGACCTACTAGCGGGGGTAGCCAAAAACATTCAGTACTTC
TRBD2,-,TRBJ2-5,TRBV7-8,CASSLEGGGRAETQYF,TGTGCCAGCAGCTTAGAAGGGGGCGGGAGGGCGGAGACCCAGTACTTC
-,-,TRBJ1-5,TRBV29-1,CSAAGWADGNQPQHF,TGCAGCGCTGCCGGCTGGGCCGACGGGAATCAGCCCCAGCATTTT
-,-,TRBJ1-1,TRBV27,CASSLSREGNTEAFF,TGTGCCAGCAGTTTATCTAGGGAGGGGAACACTGAAGCTTTCTTT
-,-,TRBJ1-6,TRBV6-1,CASSEISEGRGQSYNSPLHF,TGTGCCAGCAGTGAAATTTCCGAAGGGAGGGGCCAATCCTATAATTCACCCCTCCACTTT
-,-,TRBJ2-3,TRBV10-1,CASSQTSTDTQYF,TGCGCCAGCAGCCAGACTAGCACAGATACGCAGTATTTT
-,-,TRBJ1-6,TRBV19,CASSRDGYNSPLHF,TGTGCCAGTAGTAGGGACGGCTATAATTCACCCCTCCACTTT
TRBD1,-,TRBJ2-2,TRBV19,CASSKGQTNTGELFF,TGTGCCAGTAGCAAGGGACAGACGAACACCGGGGAGCTGTTTTTT
-,-,TRBJ2-7,TRBV18,CASSPPHASSYEQYF,TGTGCCAGCTCACCACCCCACGCCAGCTCCTACGAGCAGTACTTC
TRBD2,-,TRBJ2-1,TRBV7-2,CASSEGTSGNNEQFF,TGTGCCAGCAGCGAAGGGACTAGCGGGAACAATGAGCAGTTCTTC
TRBD2,-,TRBJ2-1,TRBV5-1,CASSLFELAGHEQFF,TGCGCCAGCAGCTTATTTGAACTAGCGGGCCATGAGCAGTTCTTC
TRBD1,few,TRBJ1-5,TRBV7-6,CASSPGTGKNQPQHF,TGTGCCAGCAGCCCCGGGACAGGGAAAAATCAGCCCCAGCATTTT